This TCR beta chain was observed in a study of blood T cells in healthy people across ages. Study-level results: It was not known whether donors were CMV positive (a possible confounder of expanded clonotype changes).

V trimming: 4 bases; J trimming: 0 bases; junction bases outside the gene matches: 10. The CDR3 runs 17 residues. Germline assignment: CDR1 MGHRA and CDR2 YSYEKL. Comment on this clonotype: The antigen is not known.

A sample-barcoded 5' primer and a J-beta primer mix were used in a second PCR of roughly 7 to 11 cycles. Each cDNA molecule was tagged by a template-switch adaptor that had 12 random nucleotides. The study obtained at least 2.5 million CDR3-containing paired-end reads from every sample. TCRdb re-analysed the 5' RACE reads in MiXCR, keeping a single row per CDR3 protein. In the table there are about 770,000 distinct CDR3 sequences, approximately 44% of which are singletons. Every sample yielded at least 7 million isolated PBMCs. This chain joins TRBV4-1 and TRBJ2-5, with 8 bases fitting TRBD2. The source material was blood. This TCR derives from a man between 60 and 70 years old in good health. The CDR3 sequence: CASSPRSTSEYQETQYF. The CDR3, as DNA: TGCGCCAGCAGCCCCCGATCGACTAGCGAGTACCAAGAGACCCAGTACTTC.